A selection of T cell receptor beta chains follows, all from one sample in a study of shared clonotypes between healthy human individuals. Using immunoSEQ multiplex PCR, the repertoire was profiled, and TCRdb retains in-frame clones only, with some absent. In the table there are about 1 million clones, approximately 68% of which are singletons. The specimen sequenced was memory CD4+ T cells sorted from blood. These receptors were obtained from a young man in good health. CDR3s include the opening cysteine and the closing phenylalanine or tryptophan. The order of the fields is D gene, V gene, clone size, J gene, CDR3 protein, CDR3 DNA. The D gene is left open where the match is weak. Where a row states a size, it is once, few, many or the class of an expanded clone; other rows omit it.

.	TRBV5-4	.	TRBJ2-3	CASSLGGLRGTDTQYF	TGTGCCAGCAGCTTGGGGGGGCTGAGAGGCACAGATACGCAGTATTTT
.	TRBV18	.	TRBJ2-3	CASSPQADTQYF	TGTGCCAGCTCACCACAAGCAGATACGCAGTATTTT
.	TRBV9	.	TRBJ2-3	CASSVVLEGAQYF	TGTGCCAGCAGCGTAGTCCTGGAGGGGGCGCAGTATTTT
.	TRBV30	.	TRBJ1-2	CAWIGTGGYNYGYTF	TGTGCCTGGATCGGGACTGGCGGCTATAACTATGGCTACACCTTC
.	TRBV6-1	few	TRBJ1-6	CASRMESLCF	TGTGCCAGCAGGATGGAGTCTCTGTGCTTT
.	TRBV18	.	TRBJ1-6	CASSRKDGGGDSPLHF	TGTGCCAGCTCACGAAAGGACGGTGGGGGGGATTCACCCCTCCACTTT
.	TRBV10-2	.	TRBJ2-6	CASREKFSGANVLTF	TGCGCCAGCAGAGAGAAATTCTCTGGGGCCAACGTCCTGACTTTC
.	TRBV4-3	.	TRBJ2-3	CASSQRTVSTDTQYF	TGCGCCAGCAGCCAACGTACTGTAAGCACAGATACGCAGTATTTT
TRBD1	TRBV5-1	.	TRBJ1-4	CASSLTGANEKLFF	TGCGCCAGCAGTCTGACAGGGGCCAATGAAAAACTGTTTTTT
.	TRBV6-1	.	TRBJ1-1	CASSSGPLNTEAFF	TGTGCCAGCAGCTCCGGGCCCTTGAACACTGAAGCTTTCTTT